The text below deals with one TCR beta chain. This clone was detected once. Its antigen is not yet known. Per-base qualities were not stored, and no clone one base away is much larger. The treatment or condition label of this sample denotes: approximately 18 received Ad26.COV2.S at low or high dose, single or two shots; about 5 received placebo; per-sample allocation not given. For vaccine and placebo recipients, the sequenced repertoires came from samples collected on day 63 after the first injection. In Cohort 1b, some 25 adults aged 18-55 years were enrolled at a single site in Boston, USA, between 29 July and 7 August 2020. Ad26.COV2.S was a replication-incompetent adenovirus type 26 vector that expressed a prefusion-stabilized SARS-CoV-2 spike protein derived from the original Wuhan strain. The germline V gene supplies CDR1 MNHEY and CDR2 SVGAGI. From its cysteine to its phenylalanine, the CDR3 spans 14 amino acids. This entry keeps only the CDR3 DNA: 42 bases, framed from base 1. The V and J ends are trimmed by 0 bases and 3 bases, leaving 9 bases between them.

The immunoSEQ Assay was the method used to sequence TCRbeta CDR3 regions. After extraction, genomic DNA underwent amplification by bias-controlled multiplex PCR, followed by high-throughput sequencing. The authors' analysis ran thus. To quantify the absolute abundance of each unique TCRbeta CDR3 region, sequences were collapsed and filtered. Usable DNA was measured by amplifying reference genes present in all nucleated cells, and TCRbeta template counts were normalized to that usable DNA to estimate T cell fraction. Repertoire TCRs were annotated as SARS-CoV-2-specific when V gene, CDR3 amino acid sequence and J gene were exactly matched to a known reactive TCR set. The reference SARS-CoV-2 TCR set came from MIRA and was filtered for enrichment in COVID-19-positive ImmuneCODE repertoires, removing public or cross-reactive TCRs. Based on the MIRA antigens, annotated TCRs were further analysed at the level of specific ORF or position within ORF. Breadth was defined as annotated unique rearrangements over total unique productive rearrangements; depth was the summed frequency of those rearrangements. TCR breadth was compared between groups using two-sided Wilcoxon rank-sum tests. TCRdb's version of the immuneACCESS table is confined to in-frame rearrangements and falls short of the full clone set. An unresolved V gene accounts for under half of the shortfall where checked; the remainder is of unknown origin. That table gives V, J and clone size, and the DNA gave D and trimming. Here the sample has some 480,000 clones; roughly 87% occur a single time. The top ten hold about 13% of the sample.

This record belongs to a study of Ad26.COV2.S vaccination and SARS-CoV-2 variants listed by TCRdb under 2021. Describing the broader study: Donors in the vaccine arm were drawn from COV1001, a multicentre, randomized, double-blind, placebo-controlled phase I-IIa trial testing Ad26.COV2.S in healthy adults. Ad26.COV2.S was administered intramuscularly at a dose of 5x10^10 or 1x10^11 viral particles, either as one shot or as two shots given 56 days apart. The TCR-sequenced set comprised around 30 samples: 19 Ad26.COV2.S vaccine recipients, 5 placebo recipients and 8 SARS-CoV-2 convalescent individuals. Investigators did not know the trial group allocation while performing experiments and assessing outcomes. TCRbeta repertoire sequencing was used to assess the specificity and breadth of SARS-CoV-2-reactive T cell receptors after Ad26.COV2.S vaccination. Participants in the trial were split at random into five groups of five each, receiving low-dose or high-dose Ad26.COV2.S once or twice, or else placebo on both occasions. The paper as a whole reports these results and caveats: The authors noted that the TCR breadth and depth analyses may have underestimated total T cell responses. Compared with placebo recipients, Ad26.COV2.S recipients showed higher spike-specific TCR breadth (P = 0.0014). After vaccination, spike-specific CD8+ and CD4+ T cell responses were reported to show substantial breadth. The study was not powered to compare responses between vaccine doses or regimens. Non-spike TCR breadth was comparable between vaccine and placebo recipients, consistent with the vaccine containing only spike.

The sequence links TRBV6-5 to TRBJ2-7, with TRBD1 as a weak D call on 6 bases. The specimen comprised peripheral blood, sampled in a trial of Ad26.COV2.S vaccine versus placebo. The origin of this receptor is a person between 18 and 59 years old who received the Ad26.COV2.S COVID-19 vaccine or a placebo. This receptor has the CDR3 CASSYSGQSYEQYF. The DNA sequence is TGTGCCAGCAGTTACTCGGGACAAAGCTACGAGCAGTACTTC.